This TCR beta chain was recovered during a study of T cells in Graves' hyperthyroidism and ophthalmopathy. Points from the study as a whole: Researchers report that a 13 V-J model separated ophthalmopathy from stable hyperthyroidism. Blood shared most expanded thyroid clonotypes above 0.001.

Enrolled ophthalmopathy patients presented with a Clinical Activity Score of at least 3, a NOSPECS grade of at least 4, and disease duration under 3 months. V dropped 5 bases and J dropped 4; count of bases not matched to a gene: 12. This CDR3 is built from 16 residues. Per the germline V gene, CDR1 is MNHEY and CDR2 is SMNVEV (reference sequence). This clonotype was picked up a small number of times. What it recognizes is unknown. TCR beta CDR3 sequences were amplified from RNA transcripts. The HTBI set primed first-round TCR CDR3 RT-PCR. A single record per CDR3 protein comes from TCRdb applying MiXCR to the multiplex PCR reads. This table holds about 500,000 distinct CDR3 sequences, 17% found once.

V and J are TRBV27 and TRBJ2-7; 9 bases align to TRBD2. Material for sequencing was blood. This TCR derives from a young woman with Graves' ophthalmopathy. The CDR3 region has the DNA TGTGCCAGCAGTCCATCTAGCGGGGAGAACCCTTACGAGCAGTACTTC. Its protein product is CASSPSSGENPYEQYF.